This T cell receptor beta chain was obtained from a study of spatial heterogeneity in lung cancer. Time point meaning: blood at routine non-recurrence follow-up after resection. Tumor, nontumor lung or frozen PBMC supplied whole RNA, sequenced without sorting. Via MiXCR, TCRdb re-called the 5' RACE reads, giving one row per CDR3 protein. The sample contains about 18,000 distinct CDR3 sequences, over 8.5% of which appear only once. This clonotype has a handful of counts. Germline V gene lookup returns CDR1 SGHRS and CDR2 YFSETQ. CDR3 length: 15 amino acids. The V and J ends lost 2 bases and 2 bases respectively, with 12 bases between them.

The rearrangement joins TRBV5-1 to TRBJ2-3; D is perhaps TRBD1 (5 bases). Here the sequenced sample was PBMCs, taken at follow-up. The TCR sequence derives from a male donor with early-stage non-small cell lung cancer. CDR3 sequence (DNA): TGCGCCAGCAGCTTCTCGGCGACAGCCACAGATACGCAGTATTTT. It codes for CASSFSATATDTQYF.